The 30 T cell receptor beta chains reported below all come from one sample, sequenced in a study of cytomegalovirus exposure and HLA in healthy donors. Primers included in the PCR were 60 Vbeta and 13 Jbeta primers. Repertoires were generated with immunoSEQ multiplex PCR, while TCRdb's copy carries only in-frame clones and drops some. The sample lists tens of thousands of clones, around 70% occurring once. The sample consisted of PBMCs. These receptors were obtained from a male donor in good health and CMV-seropositive.

The chain is built from TRBV27 and TRBJ1-1; 8 bases match TRBD1. The CDR3 loop spans 15 amino acids. V shed 5 bases and J 0 bases; nucleotides not matched to a gene: 5. CDR1 and CDR2 from the germline V gene are MNHEY and SMNVEV (reference sequence). In DNA form, the CDR3 reads TGTGCCAGCAGTCCCTTGGACAGGGTGAACACTGAAGCTTTCTTT. Its protein product is CASSPLDRVNTEAFF.

V is TRBV11-2 and J is TRBJ2-3; 11 nucleotides match TRBD2. Trimming at V came to 5 bases and at J to 2 bases, leaving 9 bases not matched to a gene. The CDR3 contains 17 residues. Germline lookup yields CDR1 SGHAT and CDR2 FQNNGV. This CDR3 is CASSPRASGGFTDTQYF. The CDR3 region has the DNA TGTGCCAGCAGCCCCCGGGCTAGCGGGGGGTTCACAGATACGCAGTATTTT.

V and J are TRBV30 and TRBJ1-2; TRBD1 might be the D (6 bases). The V end lost 3 bases, the J end lost 5 bases, and 13 bases lay between the germline ends. Germline CDR1 reads GTSNPN; CDR2 reads SVGIG (reference sequence). This CDR3 is built from 13 residues. In DNA form, the CDR3 reads TGTGCCTGGAGGGGATTACAGGGTTATGGCTACACCTTC. Translation gives CAWRGLQGYGYTF.

CDR3 DNA sequence: TGTGCCGGCAACGTTACTAGCGGCGCCCTCGGGCAGTTCTTC. The encoded protein is CAGNVTSGALGQFF. The V and J genes are TRBV6-1 and TRBJ2-1; 8 positions agree with TRBD2. Germline trimming cut 11 bases from V and 12 bases from J; bases unmatched to any gene: 18. The germline V gene has CDR1 MNHNS and CDR2 SASEGT. This CDR3 is 14 amino acids long.

J is TRBJ1-5 and V is TRBV15, with 9 bases aligning to TRBD1. Germline lookup yields CDR1 LNHNV and CDR2 YYDKDF (reference sequence). This CDR3 is built from 17 residues. With V trimmed by 3 bases and J by 2 bases, 8 bases remained unmatched. The CDR3 nucleotides read TGTGCCACCAGCAGTTCCACAGGGGGCTGGGGCAATCAGCCCCAGCATTTT. Amino acid sequence: CATSSSTGGWGNQPQHF.

The chain combines TRBV7-9 with TRBJ1-1, with TRBD1 identical over 7 bases. This CDR3 spans 13 amino acids. V lost 5 bases, J lost 5 bases, and 5 bases stayed unmatched. CDR1 and CDR2 (germline): SEHNR, FQNEAQ (reference sequence). The CDR3 loop reads CASSRDSYTEAFF. The CDR3 DNA reads as TGTGCCAGCAGCCGGGACAGCTATACTGAAGCTTTCTTT. The full variable domain, in which reference TRBV7-9 and TRBJ1-1 provide the parts outside the CDR3, is DTGVSQNPRHKITKRGQNVTFRCDPISEHNRLYWYRQTLGQGPEFLTYFQNEAQLEKSRLLSDRFSAERPKGSFSTLEIQRTEQGDSAMYLCASSRDSYTEAFFGQGTRLTVV.

This clone was picked up a small number of times. The V and J genes are TRBV7-3 and TRBJ2-3; no reliable D call. This CDR3 comprises 15 residues. The germline V and J ends were trimmed by 4 bases and 2 bases, with 13 bases remaining between them. Germline-derived CDR1 and CDR2 are SGHTA and FQGTGA. The CDR3 DNA reads as TGTGCCAGCAGCTCTCGTCCCTTGGCCACAGATACGCAGTATTTT. Its protein product is CASSSRPLATDTQYF.

The chain carries TRBV5-5 and TRBJ2-2, with D uncertain. From germline, CDR1 is SGHKS and CDR2 YYEKEE (reference sequence). V was shortened by 3 bases and J by 1 base, with 10 bases between the two germline ends. The CDR3 totals 15 residues. CDR3 protein: CASSSGTENTGELFF. CDR3 coding DNA: TGTGCCAGCAGCTCCGGAACAGAGAACACCGGGGAGCTGTTTTTT.

The rearrangement joins TRBV27 to TRBJ1-2; D not resolved. V lost 2 bases and J 1 base, leaving 5 bases between the germline ends. The CDR3 contains 13 residues. Germline CDR1 MNHEY, CDR2 SMNVEV (reference sequence). The CDR3 reads CASSLTVNYGYTF. The CDR3 DNA is TGTGCCAGCAGTTTAACGGTTAACTATGGCTACACCTTC.

The chain links TRBV30 to TRBJ1-1, with 8 bases that match TRBD1. CDR1 and CDR2 from the germline V gene are GTSNPN and SVGIG (reference sequence). The CDR3 runs to 15 residues. Trimming at V came to 2 bases and at J to 4 bases, leaving 9 bases not matched to a gene. The CDR3: CAWSHRDRSFTEAFF. The CDR3 nucleotides read TGTGCCTGGAGTCATAGGGACAGGTCTTTCACTGAAGCTTTCTTT.

This chain joins TRBV6-1 and TRBJ2-7, with 12 bases aligning to TRBD1. This CDR3 spans 15 amino acids. V dropped 8 bases and J dropped 4; count of bases not matched to a gene: 9. Germline V gene sequence: CDR1 MNHNS, CDR2 SASEGT. CDR3 sequence (DNA): TGTGCCAGCGGAGACGGGACAGGGGGCCATTACGAGCAGTACTTC. It translates to CASGDGTGGHYEQYF.

V and J are TRBV30 and TRBJ1-5, with TRBD1 matching over 9 bases. J gave up 5 bases and V 4 bases, and 3 bases lay outside the gene matches. The CDR3 is 13 amino acids. Germline V CDR1 and CDR2: GTSNPN, SVGIG (reference sequence). The CDR3: CAWTRQGDQPQHF. The CDR3 DNA is TGTGCCTGGACCAGACAGGGGGATCAGCCCCAGCATTTT.

This chain joins TRBV7-2 and TRBJ2-3; tentatively, D is TRBD1 (5 bases). Between the trimmed V and J ends, which lost 8 bases and 7 bases, there was a span of 13 bases. Germline V gene data show CDR1 as SGHTA and CDR2 as FQGNSA. The CDR3 runs 12 residues. CDR3 sequence: CASSLGANTQYF. The CDR3 coding sequence is TGTGCCAGCTCCTTAGGGGCAAATACGCAGTATTTT.

This clone was picked up a small number of times. CDR3 region: CASRFGTLAFF. As DNA, the CDR3 is TGTGCCAGCAGATTCGGGACTCTGGCTTTCTTT. The gene calls are TRBV6-5 and TRBJ1-1; a possible D gene is TRBD1 (5 bases). Per germline, CDR1 MNHEY and CDR2 SVGAGI. CDR3 length equals 11 residues. Trimming removed 6 bases from V and 11 bases from J, with 13 bases in between.

The chain employs TRBV5-1 and TRBJ2-1, with 8 bases that match TRBD1. With V trimmed by 4 bases and J by 5 bases, 2 bases remained unmatched. The CDR3 consists of 13 residues. Germline loops: CDR1 SGHRS, CDR2 YFSETQ. CDR3 protein: CASSPQGDNEQFF. CDR3 nucleotide sequence: TGCGCCAGCAGCCCACAGGGGGACAATGAGCAGTTCTTC.

The CDR3 DNA follows: TGCGCCAGCAGCCAAGGGGGGGAATACGAGCAGTACTTC. Translation gives CASSQGGEYEQYF. The V gene is TRBV4-1, the J gene TRBJ2-7; D is possibly TRBD2 (6 bases). Germline lookup yields CDR1 MGHRA and CDR2 YSYEKL. The CDR3 is 13 amino acids. V gave up 1 base and J gave up 4 bases, with 8 bases separating them.

This clone has a handful of counts. V gene TRBV6-5 combines with J gene TRBJ1-1; D is unclear. Germline V CDR1 and CDR2: MNHEY, SVGAGI. CDR3 length equals 13 residues. Trimming pared 2 bases from V and 5 bases from J, leaving 9 bases between. CDR3 bases: TGTGCCAGCAGTTACAGCGCGTCGACTGAAGCTTTCTTT. This sequence encodes CASSYSASTEAFF.

The rearrangement uses TRBV19 and TRBJ2-7, with TRBD2 matching over 10 bases. This CDR3 comprises 15 residues. Germline-derived CDR1 and CDR2 are LNHDA and SQIVND (reference sequence). After removal of 5 bases from V and 4 bases from J, the junction contained 8 bases not matched to a gene. CDR3 in DNA: TGTGCCAGTAGTGTCAGCGGGAGGGCGAGGTACGAGCAGTACTTC. Its translation: CASSVSGRARYEQYF.

The V gene is TRBV30, the J gene TRBJ2-1, with D maybe TRBD1 (6 bases). The germline gives CDR1 GTSNPN, CDR2 SVGIG (reference sequence). The CDR3 length is 15 residues. Trimming cost V 2 bases and J 5 bases, with 16 bases left between them. As DNA, the CDR3 is TGTGCCTGGAGTCCCCCCCCCTACAGGGACAATGAGCAGTTCTTC. This translates into CAWSPPPYRDNEQFF.

V is TRBV6-1 and J is TRBJ2-1, with D hard to call. The ends were cut back, 7 bases at V and 0 bases at J, with 7 bases in the middle. Per germline, CDR1 MNHNS and CDR2 SASEGT. This CDR3 has 13 residues. Here the CDR3 reads CASTFPSYNEQFF. CDR3 in DNA: TGTGCCAGCACCTTTCCCTCCTACAATGAGCAGTTCTTC.

V is TRBV6-6 and J is TRBJ2-5, with 9 bases that match TRBD2. TRBJ2-7 explains the end of the DNA better; the J call may be wrong. The CDR3 spans 14 residues. CDR1 MNHNY and CDR2 SVGAGI come from the germline V gene (reference sequence). In nucleotides, the CDR3 is TGTGCCAGCACGAAGGCGGGGGGGCGCTACGAGCAGTACTTC. Its translation: CASTKAGGRYEQYF.

The rearrangement links TRBV6-1 to TRBJ2-2; 15 bases are a match to TRBD2. The CDR3 has 18 residues. Germline lookup yields CDR1 MNHNS and CDR2 SASEGT. Unmatched junction bases numbered 6, after V lost 1 base and J lost 6 bases. CDR3 sequence: CASSEGTSGGAEPGELFF. The CDR3 DNA follows: TGTGCCAGCAGTGAAGGGACTAGCGGGGGGGCGGAACCCGGGGAGCTGTTTTTT.

V usage is TRBV5-1 and J usage is TRBJ1-1; no firm D call. The V gene's germline CDR1 is SGHRS and CDR2 YFSETQ. The CDR3 extends over 13 amino acids. V was cut by 0 bases and J by 7 bases, with 10 bases left in between. CDR3 region: CASSLESSREAFF. The CDR3 DNA sequence: TGCGCCAGCAGCTTGGAATCGTCCCGTGAAGCTTTCTTT.

A few counts support this clone. Written as DNA, the CDR3 is TGCGCCAGCAGCCGGGGTGGACTAGCGGTTTTGGGTAATGAGCAGTTCTTC. The encoded protein is CASSRGGLAVLGNEQFF. The J gene is TRBJ2-1, the V gene TRBV4-1; 10 nucleotides line up with TRBD2. The CDR3 is made up of 17 amino acids. With V trimmed by 4 bases and J by 7 bases, 13 bases remained unmatched. The germline V gene encodes CDR1 MGHRA and CDR2 YSYEKL.

This rearrangement joins TRBV6-5 to TRBJ1-2, with D maybe TRBD1 (6 bases). V gave up 5 bases and J gave up 10 bases, with 17 bases separating them. The CDR3 is 13 residues long. Germline CDR1 and CDR2: MNHEY and SVGAGI. The CDR3 protein is CASSQQGFGLYTF. The CDR3 DNA is TGTGCCAGCAGTCAACAGGGTTTCGGTCTCTACACCTTC.

This clone turned up a few times. This sequence joins TRBV30 and TRBJ1-1, with a weak D call TRBD1 (6 bases). Germline CDR1 and CDR2: GTSNPN and SVGIG (reference sequence). Trimming shortened V by 3 bases and J by 1 base, and 9 bases separated the two germline ends. This CDR3 has 13 residues. CDR3 region: CAWRVRGNTEAFF. CDR3 bases: TGTGCCTGGAGAGTCAGGGGGAACACTGAAGCTTTCTTT. Combining the CDR3 with reference TRBV30 and TRBJ1-1 gives the whole variable domain SQTIHQWPATLVQPVGSPLSLECTVEGTSNPNLYWYRQAAGRGLQLLFYSVGIGQISSEVPQNLSASRPQDRQFILSSKKLLLSDSGFYLCAWRVRGNTEAFFGQGTRLTVV.

This chain joins TRBV20-1 and TRBJ1-1; 9 bases are shared with TRBD1. J gave up 8 bases and V 6 bases, and 4 bases lay outside the gene matches. Germline values: CDR1 DFQATT, CDR2 SNEGSKA (reference sequence). The CDR3 is 11 amino acids. The CDR3 DNA sequence: TGCAGTGCGCCAGACAGGGGGGAAGCTTTCTTT. Its translation: CSAPDRGEAFF.

The chain employs TRBV9 and TRBJ1-4; 10 bases map to TRBD1. Germline CDR1 and CDR2: SGDLS and YYNGEE. The CDR3 is made up of 15 amino acids. V was pared by 4 bases and J by 8 bases, with 8 bases of the junction left unmatched. The CDR3 sequence: CASSPLDRGQEKLFF. CDR3 sequence (DNA): TGTGCCAGCAGCCCACTTGACAGGGGGCAGGAAAAACTGTTTTTT.

The CDR3 reads CASSRRQGNYEQYF. In DNA, the CDR3 is TGTGCCAGCAGCCGTAGACAGGGAAACTACGAGCAGTACTTC. The V call is TRBV7-8, the J call TRBJ2-7; 7 bases fit TRBD1. Germline V gene sequence: CDR1 SGHVS, CDR2 FQNEAQ. There are 14 residues in the CDR3. Trimming cost V 5 bases and J 3 bases; bases outside gene matches: 7.

In its sample, this clone was seen once. This sequence joins TRBV11-2 and TRBJ2-1; 8 bases align to TRBD2. The CDR3 has 12 residues. Germline trimming cut 1 base from V and 12 bases from J; bases unmatched to any gene: 2. Germline V CDR1 and CDR2: SGHAT, FQNNGV. For the CDR3, the DNA is TGTGCCAGCAGCTTAGTCGGGGGGGGGCAGTTCTTC. Protein: CASSLVGGGQFF.